This T cell receptor beta chain was recovered during a study of control samples from healthy donors and cancer patients (TCRdb year 2020). V is cut back by 2 bases and J by 3 bases, with 2 bases in the junction unmatched. CDR1 and CDR2, looked up from the germline V gene, are KGHSH and LQKENI. The CDR3 covers 15 residues, taking in both the cysteine and the phenylalanine. Left in the record is the CDR3 DNA by itself, 45 bases read in frame from the first base. With respect to this clone: Its antigen is not yet known. Per-base qualities were not stored, and no clone one base away is much larger.

Library preparation employed the immunoSEQ multiplex PCR assay. This immuneACCESS table, as held by TCRdb, lists in-frame sequences with V and J called but not all clones. Of the missing ones, under half trace to an unresolved V gene in checked studies; the others have no known cause. This sample holds 150,000 to 160,000 clones; over 85% were observed only once. The biggest ten clones account for approximately 5.5% of the sample. This receptor was identified in a man in his forties in good health. The receptor chain draws on TRBV18 and TRBJ2-1; the central 9 bases match TRBD2. The sequenced sample consisted of blood. In nucleotides, the sequence is TGTGCCAGCTCACCATCGCGGGGGGGCTACAATGAGCAGTTCTTC. It specifies CASSPSRGGYNEQFF.